This entry lists 14 T cell receptor beta chains sequenced from one sample in a study of T cell responses to AZD1222 COVID-19 vaccine (dated by TCRdb to 2020 to 2023). The time point tag for this specimen amounts to: baseline before first vaccination. Library preparation used the immunoSEQ multiplex PCR assay. This is the immuneACCESS table as TCRdb keeps it, with only in-frame sequences that have V and J called. A part of the clones is gone; compared with another copy, unresolved V genes explain less than half, and the rest is unexplained. The sample includes 95,000 to 110,000 clones, with under 95% observed a single time. Clones ranked in the top ten supply about 20% of the sample. The sequenced sample was peripheral blood, obtained on day 0 of AZD1222 vaccination. The receptors derive from an adult in good health.

This clone was counted a few times. The rearrangement joins TRBV4-2 to TRBJ1-3; unclear D gene. Germline-derived CDR1 and CDR2 are LGHNA and YNFKEQ. The CDR3 runs to 16 residues. The V end was cut by 0 bases, the J end by 0 bases, with 9 bases between. The CDR3 nucleotides read TGTGCCAGCAGCCAAGATTGGCAGAGCTCTGGAAACACCATATATTTT. Translated: CASSQDWQSSGNTIYF.

In this sample, this clone turned up a few times. V and J are TRBV7-9 and TRBJ1-1, with no clear D. CDR1 is SEHNR and CDR2 is FQNEAQ in the germline V gene (reference sequence). V was shortened by 2 bases and J by 2 bases, with 9 bases between the two germline ends. The CDR3 spans 14 residues. The CDR3 sequence is CASSLKAVNTEAFF. The CDR3 DNA reads as TGTGCCAGCAGCTTAAAGGCAGTAAACACTGAAGCTTTCTTT.

V is TRBV11-2 and J is TRBJ2-7; D is uncertain. CDR3 size: 12 residues. V lost 0 bases, J lost 6 bases, and 6 bases lay in between. Germline lookup yields CDR1 SGHAT and CDR2 FQNNGV. CDR3 nucleotide sequence: TGTGCCAGCAGCTTAGAGCGATCCGAGCAGTACTTC. Protein: CASSLERSEQYF.

This rearrangement joins TRBV6-6 to TRBJ1-6, with D unresolved. The CDR3 is 16 amino acids. V gave up 5 bases and J gave up 4 bases, with 15 bases separating them. Germline loops: CDR1 MNHNY, CDR2 SVGAGI (reference sequence). The CDR3 bases are TGTGCCAGCAGTCGAAATCTGGGGAATTATAATTCACCCCTCCACTTT. Its translation is CASSRNLGNYNSPLHF.

The J gene is TRBJ1-5, the V gene TRBV27; possibly TRBD1 for D (6 bases). The V and J ends lost 6 bases and 5 bases respectively, with 14 bases between them. CDR3 length: 14 residues. Germline CDR1 is MNHEY and CDR2 is SMNVEV (reference sequence). CDR3 DNA sequence: TGTGCCAGCAGCAAGGGGGGGGCGCATCAGCCCCAGCATTTT. It specifies CASSKGGAHQPQHF.

J is TRBJ1-1 and V is TRBV30; perhaps TRBD1 as D (5 bases). Germline loops: CDR1 GTSNPN, CDR2 SVGIG (reference sequence). Trimming removed 2 bases from V and 5 bases from J, with 15 bases in between. The CDR3 length is 14 residues. CDR3 amino acids: CAWSWVLGETEAFF. CDR3 DNA sequence: TGTGCCTGGAGTTGGGTATTAGGGGAAACTGAAGCTTTCTTT.

This chain connects TRBV6-5 to TRBJ1-2; D not resolved. Germline loops: CDR1 MNHEY, CDR2 SVGAGI. Trimming removed 2 bases from V and 8 bases from J, with 9 bases in between. The CDR3 contains 12 residues. The chain's CDR3 is CASSYAGIGYTF. CDR3 bases: TGTGCCAGCAGTTACGCGGGGATAGGCTACACCTTC.

The chain links TRBV3-1 (or the pseudogene TRBV3-2) to TRBJ1-5, with D maybe TRBD1 (6 bases). The CDR3 extends over 14 amino acids. Trimming removed 4 bases from V and 5 bases from J, with 12 bases in between. Germline values: CDR1 LGHDT, CDR2 YNNKEL (reference sequence). This CDR3 is CASSRDSGDQPQHF. CDR3 DNA: TGTGCCAGCAGCCGAGATTCAGGGGATCAGCCCCAGCATTTT.

The chain has TRBV7-6 and TRBJ2-7, with 11 positions matching TRBD1. V dropped 5 bases and J dropped 1; count of bases not matched to a gene: 4. CDR3 length equals 15 residues. Germline V CDR1 and CDR2: SGHVS, FNYEAQ. The CDR3 here is CASSRDRGFSYEQYF. CDR3 nucleotides: TGTGCCAGCAGCCGGGACAGGGGGTTTTCCTACGAGCAGTACTTC.

The chain joins TRBV10-3 to TRBJ1-2, with a possible D match to TRBD1 (5 bases). V dropped 5 bases and J dropped 2 bases, with 15 bases sitting between them. The CDR3 spans 15 residues. Germline V gene sequence: CDR1 ENHRY, CDR2 SYGVKD. This CDR3 reads CAISSDRIVNYGYTF. The CDR3 DNA reads TGTGCCATCAGTTCCGACAGAATCGTAAACTATGGCTACACCTTC.

This chain uses TRBV30 with TRBJ1-4; 7 bases are shared with TRBD1. J gave up 3 bases and V 5 bases, and 3 bases lay outside the gene matches. There are 13 residues in the CDR3. The germline V gene has CDR1 GTSNPN and CDR2 SVGIG (reference sequence). Here the CDR3 DNA reads TGTGCCTGGGGGCAGGGGGCTAATGAAAAACTGTTTTTT. This encodes CAWGQGANEKLFF.

This clone was seen only once. The gene calls are TRBV18 and TRBJ2-1; D may be TRBD2 (5 bases). Germline V lookup: CDR1 KGHSH, CDR2 LQKENI. Between the trimmed V and J ends, which lost 0 bases and 6 bases, there was a span of 21 bases. There are 18 residues in the CDR3. CDR3 in amino acids: CASSPPVSGVHAGNEQFF. The CDR3 nucleotides are TGTGCCAGCTCACCACCAGTAAGCGGCGTACACGCGGGCAATGAGCAGTTCTTC.

The V gene is TRBV18, the J gene TRBJ2-1; a weak D match, TRBD2 (6 bases). The CDR3 extends over 15 amino acids. Per germline, CDR1 KGHSH and CDR2 LQKENI. The V end was cut by 6 bases, the J end by 0 bases, with 12 bases between. This CDR3 is CASSHIGSSYNEQFF. CDR3 sequence (DNA): TGTGCCAGCTCCCACATCGGGAGCTCCTACAATGAGCAGTTCTTC.

This clone appeared a single time. The V and J genes are TRBV6-4 and TRBJ2-1; 10 nucleotides match TRBD1. CDR1 is MRHNA, CDR2 SNTAGT, per germline. The J segment lost 7 bases and the V segment lost 8 bases, leaving 5 bases of the junction unmatched. The CDR3 spans 13 residues. DNA of the CDR3: TGTGCCAGCTCCCTGGACAGGGGGAATGAGCAGTTCTTC. Translated, it gives CASSLDRGNEQFF.